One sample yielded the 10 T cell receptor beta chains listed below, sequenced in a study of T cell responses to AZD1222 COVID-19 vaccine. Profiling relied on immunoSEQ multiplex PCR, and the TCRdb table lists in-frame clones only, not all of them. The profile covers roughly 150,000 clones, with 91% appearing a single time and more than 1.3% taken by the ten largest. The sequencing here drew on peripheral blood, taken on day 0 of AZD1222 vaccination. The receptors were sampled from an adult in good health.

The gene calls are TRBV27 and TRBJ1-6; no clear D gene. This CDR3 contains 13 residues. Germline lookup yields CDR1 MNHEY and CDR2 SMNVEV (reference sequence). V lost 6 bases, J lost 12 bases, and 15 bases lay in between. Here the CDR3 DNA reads TGTGCCAGCAGGGATTTGGTTCAAGGACCCCTCCACTTT. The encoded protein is CASRDLVQGPLHF.

This CDR3 reads CASSQERVGAGALGELFF. In DNA, the CDR3 is TGTGCCAGCAGCCAAGAGAGAGTTGGAGCGGGAGCTCTCGGGGAGCTGTTTTTT. The chain recombines TRBV4-2 with TRBJ2-2; 8 nucleotides align to TRBD2. V lost 0 bases to trimming and J lost 7 bases; unmatched junction nucleotides: 13. There are 18 residues in the CDR3. Germline V CDR1 and CDR2: LGHNA, YNFKEQ.

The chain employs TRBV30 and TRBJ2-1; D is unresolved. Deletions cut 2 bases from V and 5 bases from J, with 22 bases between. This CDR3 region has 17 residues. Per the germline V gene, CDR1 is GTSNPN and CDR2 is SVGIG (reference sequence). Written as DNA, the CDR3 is TGTGCCTGGAGTAAACTGACCCCGGGCCCGGCAAACAATGAGCAGTTCTTC. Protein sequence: CAWSKLTPGPANNEQFF.

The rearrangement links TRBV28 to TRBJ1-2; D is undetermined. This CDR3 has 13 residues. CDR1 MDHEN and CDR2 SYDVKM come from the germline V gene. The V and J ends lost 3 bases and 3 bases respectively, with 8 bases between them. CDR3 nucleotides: TGTGCCAGCAGTTTGAAGAGTGACTATGGCTACACCTTC. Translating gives CASSLKSDYGYTF.

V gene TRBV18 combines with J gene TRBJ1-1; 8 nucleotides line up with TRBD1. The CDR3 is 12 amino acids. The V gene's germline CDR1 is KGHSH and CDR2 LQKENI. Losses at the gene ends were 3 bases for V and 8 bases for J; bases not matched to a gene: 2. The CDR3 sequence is CASSPWDREAFF. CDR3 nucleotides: TGTGCCAGCTCACCTTGGGACAGGGAAGCTTTCTTT.

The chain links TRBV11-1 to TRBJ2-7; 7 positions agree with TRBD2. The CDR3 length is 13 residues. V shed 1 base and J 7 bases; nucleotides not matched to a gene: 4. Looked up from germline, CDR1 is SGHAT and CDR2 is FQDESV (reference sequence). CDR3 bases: TGTGCCAGCAGCTTAGTCCCGGGGGGTGAGCAGTACTTC. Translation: CASSLVPGGEQYF.

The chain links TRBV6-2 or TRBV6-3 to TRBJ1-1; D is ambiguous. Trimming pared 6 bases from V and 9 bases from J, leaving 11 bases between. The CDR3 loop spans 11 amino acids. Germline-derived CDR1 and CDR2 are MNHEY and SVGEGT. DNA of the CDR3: TGTGCCAGCAGCCTGGCCGGTAAAGCTTTCTTT. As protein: CASSLAGKAFF.

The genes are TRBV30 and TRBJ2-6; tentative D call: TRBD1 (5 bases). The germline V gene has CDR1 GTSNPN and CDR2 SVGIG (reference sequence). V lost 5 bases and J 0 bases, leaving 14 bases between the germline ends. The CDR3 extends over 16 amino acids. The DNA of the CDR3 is TGTGCCTGGCAAAAGGCCCAGGGCTCTGGGGCCAACGTCCTGACTTTC. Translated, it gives CAWQKAQGSGANVLTF.

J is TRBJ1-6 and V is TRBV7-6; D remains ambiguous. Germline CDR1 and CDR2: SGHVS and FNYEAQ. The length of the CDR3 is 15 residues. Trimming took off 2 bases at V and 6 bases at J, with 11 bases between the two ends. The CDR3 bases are TGTGCCAGCAGCTTATCGGGGTGGGGTAATTCACCCCTCCACTTT. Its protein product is CASSLSGWGNSPLHF. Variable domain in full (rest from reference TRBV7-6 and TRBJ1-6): GAGVSQSPRYKVTKRGQDVALRCDPISGHVSLYWYRQALGQGPEFLTYFNYEAQQDKSGLPNDRFSAERPEGSISTLTIQRTEQRDSAMYRCASSLSGWGNSPLHFGNGTRLTVT.

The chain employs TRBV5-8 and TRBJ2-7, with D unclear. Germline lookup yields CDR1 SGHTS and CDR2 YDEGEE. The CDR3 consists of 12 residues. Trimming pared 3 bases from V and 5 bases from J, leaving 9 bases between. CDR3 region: CASSSSFHEQYF. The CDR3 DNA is TGTGCCAGCAGCTCGTCCTTCCACGAGCAGTACTTC. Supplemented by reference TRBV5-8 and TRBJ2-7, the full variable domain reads EAGVTQSPTHLIKTRGQQATLRCSPISGHTSVYWYQQALGLGLQFLLWYDEGEERNRGNFPPRFSGRQFPNYSSELNVNALELEDSALYLCASSSSFHEQYFGPGTRLTVT.